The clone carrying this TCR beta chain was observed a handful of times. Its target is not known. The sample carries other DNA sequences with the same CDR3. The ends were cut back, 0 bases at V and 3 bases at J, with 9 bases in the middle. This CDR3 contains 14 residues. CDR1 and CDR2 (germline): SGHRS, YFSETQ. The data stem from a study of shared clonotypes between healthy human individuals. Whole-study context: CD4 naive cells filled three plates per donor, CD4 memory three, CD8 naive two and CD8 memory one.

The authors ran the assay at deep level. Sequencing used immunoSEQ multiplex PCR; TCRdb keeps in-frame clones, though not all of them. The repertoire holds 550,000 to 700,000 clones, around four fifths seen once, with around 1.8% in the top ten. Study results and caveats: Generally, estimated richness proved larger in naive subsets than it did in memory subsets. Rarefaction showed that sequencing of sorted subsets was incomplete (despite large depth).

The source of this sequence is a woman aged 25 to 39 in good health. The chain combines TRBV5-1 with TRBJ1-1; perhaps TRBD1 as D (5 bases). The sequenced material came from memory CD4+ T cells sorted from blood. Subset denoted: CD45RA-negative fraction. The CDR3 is CASSLVQGDTEAFF. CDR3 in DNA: TGCGCCAGCAGCTTGGTTCAGGGCGACACTGAAGCTTTCTTT.